The 30 T cell receptor beta chains presented below share a single source sample, sequenced in a study of blood T cell repertoires in COVID-19. The data were produced by immunoSEQ multiplex PCR, yet TCRdb's version contains in-frame clones alone and is incomplete. The table has about 190,000 clones, approximately 90% seen once; the top ten hold roughly 2.9%. What was sequenced was peripheral blood. The receptors originated from a woman in her thirties with active or convalescent COVID-19.

This rearrangement joins TRBV5-1 to TRBJ1-4; the match to TRBD1 covers 8 bases. Germline values: CDR1 SGHRS, CDR2 YFSETQ. V was clipped by 0 bases and J by 5 bases; unmatched bases: 3. CDR3 size: 15 residues. The CDR3 bases are TGCGCCAGCAGCTTGGAGGGACAGGCAAATGAAAAACTGTTTTTT. It yields the protein CASSLEGQANEKLFF.

This CDR3 is CASSEVEKAQHF. Here the CDR3 DNA reads TGTGCCAGCAGTGAGGTCGAAAAGGCCCAGCATTTT. The V gene is TRBV28, the J gene TRBJ1-5; D not certain. V lost 5 bases and J lost 11, with 13 bases in between. This CDR3 has 12 amino acids. Looked up from germline, CDR1 is MDHEN and CDR2 is SYDVKM.

The gene calls are TRBV7-2 and TRBJ2-7, with 8 bases lining up with TRBD1. The germline V gene encodes CDR1 SGHTA and CDR2 FQGNSA. CDR3 length equals 15 residues. The trim removed 5 bases at V and 4 bases at J, leaving 10 bases unmatched. The CDR3 sequence is CASSPWTGPGYEQYF. In DNA, the CDR3 is TGTGCCAGCAGCCCCTGGACAGGGCCGGGGTACGAGCAGTACTTC.

The chain recombines TRBV27 with TRBJ2-2, with TRBD1 matching over 8 bases. The CDR3 totals 16 residues. Looked up from germline, CDR1 is MNHEY and CDR2 is SMNVEV (reference sequence). V lost 5 bases, J lost 6 bases, and 11 bases stayed unmatched. The CDR3 region has the DNA TGTGCCAGCAGTCCCCTACGGACAGGGTGGGCCGGGGAGCTGTTTTTT. Its protein is CASSPLRTGWAGELFF.

A few counts support this clone. J is TRBJ1-2 and V is TRBV5-4; D gene ambiguous. The CDR3 is 16 amino acids. Germline loops: CDR1 SGHNT, CDR2 YYREEE (reference sequence). V lost 0 bases and J 1 base, leaving 13 bases between the germline ends. CDR3 in amino acids: CASSLGWPPNNYGYTF. CDR3 in DNA: TGTGCCAGCAGCTTGGGTTGGCCCCCGAATAACTATGGCTACACCTTC.

The chain's CDR3 is CASSENTGGTGNTIYF. The CDR3 nucleotides are TGTGCCAGCAGTGAAAATACAGGGGGTACAGGAAACACCATATATTTT. The gene calls are TRBV28 and TRBJ1-3, with 8 bases fitting TRBD1. This CDR3 spans 16 amino acids. The germline CDR1 and CDR2 sequences are MDHEN and SYDVKM. V lost 5 bases to trimming and J lost 4 bases; unmatched junction nucleotides: 10.

This clone was seen a handful of times. V usage is TRBV2 and J usage is TRBJ1-2; D may be TRBD1 (5 bases). CDR1 is SNHLY and CDR2 is FYNNEI in the germline V gene. This CDR3 region has 12 residues. V shed 11 bases and J shed 2 bases, with 12 bases lying between them. The DNA of the CDR3 is TGTGCCCAAGGGCAGGGAAACTATGGCTACACCTTC. Amino acids: CAQGQGNYGYTF.

The rearrangement links TRBV6-5 to TRBJ1-1; D remains ambiguous. The V end lost 2 bases, the J end lost 1 base, and 8 bases lay between the germline ends. CDR3 size: 14 residues. Germline CDR1 and CDR2: MNHEY and SVGAGI. This CDR3 is CASSYEGWNTEAFF. Written as DNA, the CDR3 is TGTGCCAGCAGTTACGAGGGCTGGAACACTGAAGCTTTCTTT.

CDR3 in amino acids: CASSLTSNTGELFF. DNA of the CDR3: TGTGCCAGTAGCCTCACATCGAACACCGGGGAGCTGTTTTTT. The chain couples TRBV19 to TRBJ2-2; unclear D gene. Germline CDR1 and CDR2: LNHDA and SQIVND (reference sequence). The CDR3 extends over 14 amino acids. With 6 bases removed from V and 0 bases from J, the gap between germline ends came to 8 bases.

The chain has TRBV27 and TRBJ2-3; D gene uncertain. The germline V and J ends were trimmed by 6 bases and 1 base, with 17 bases remaining between them. The CDR3 extends over 16 amino acids. CDR1 MNHEY and CDR2 SMNVEV come from the germline V gene (reference sequence). The CDR3 loop is CASSPSRLLRTDTQYF. The CDR3 nucleotides read TGTGCCAGCAGCCCTAGTAGGTTGCTGCGCACAGATACGCAGTATTTT.

The chain recombines TRBV14 with TRBJ2-2; D remains unclear. V lost 3 bases to trimming and J lost 6 bases, with 8 bases between them. The CDR3 has 13 residues. Germline assignment: CDR1 SGHDN and CDR2 FVKESK. CDR3 in DNA: TGTGCCAGCAGCCACCAAACGGCCGGGGAGCTGTTTTTT. It yields the protein CASSHQTAGELFF. The complete variable domain, with remaining parts taken from reference TRBV14 and TRBJ2-2, reads EAGVTQFPSHSVIEKGQTVTLRCDPISGHDNLYWYRRVMGKEIKFLLHFVKESKQDESGMPNNRFLAERTGGTYSTLKVQPAELEDSGVYFCASSHQTAGELFFGEGSRLTVL.

This clone was detected only once. The chain has TRBV27 and TRBJ2-1, with TRBD1 identical over 7 bases. CDR1 is MNHEY, CDR2 SMNVEV, per germline (reference sequence). V gave up 6 bases and J gave up 6 bases; unmatched junction bases: 2. The CDR3 totals 12 residues. In nucleotides, the CDR3 is TGTGCCAGCAGGGGACAGATCAATGAGCAGTTCTTC. This codes for CASRGQINEQFF.

This chain connects TRBV12-3 or TRBV12-4 to TRBJ1-6; D gene ambiguous. V was shortened by 4 bases and J by 4 bases, with 5 bases between the two germline ends. The CDR3 extends over 13 amino acids. Written as DNA, the CDR3 is TGTGCCAGCAGTTCAGGTTATAATTCACCCCTCCACTTT. Translating it yields CASSSGYNSPLHF.

V gene TRBV5-1 combines with J gene TRBJ2-4; D is perhaps TRBD1 (6 bases). Germline CDR1 is SGHRS and CDR2 is YFSETQ. The CDR3 is made up of 15 amino acids. Deletions cut 3 bases from V and 1 base from J, with 11 bases between. CDR3 in DNA: TGCGCCAGCAGCTGGACAGTCTGGGCCAAAAACATTCAGTACTTC. This encodes CASSWTVWAKNIQYF. Together with reference TRBV5-1 and TRBJ2-4, the CDR3 gives the full variable domain: KAGVTQTPRYLIKTRGQQVTLSCSPISGHRSVSWYQQTPGQGLQFLFEYFSETQRNKGNFPGRFSGRQFSNSRSEMNVSTLELGDSALYLCASSWTVWAKNIQYFGAGTRLSVL.

The V gene is TRBV10-3, the J gene TRBJ2-7; D not resolved. CDR3 length: 13 amino acids. V was cut by 0 bases and J by 3 bases, with 6 bases left in between. CDR1 is ENHRY and CDR2 is SYGVKD in the germline V gene. As DNA, the CDR3 is TGTGCCATCAGTGAGTCTGGGCTCTACGAGCAGTACTTC. Translating gives CAISESGLYEQYF.

A few counts support this clone. The gene calls are TRBV7-6 and TRBJ2-1; 8 nucleotides agree with TRBD1. This CDR3 spans 16 amino acids. Per the germline V gene, CDR1 is SGHVS and CDR2 is FNYEAQ. V lost 5 bases, J lost 0 bases, and 6 bases stayed unmatched. The CDR3 protein is CASSQITGGSYNEQFF. In DNA, the CDR3 is TGTGCCAGCAGCCAGATAACAGGGGGCTCCTACAATGAGCAGTTCTTC.

This rearrangement joins TRBV6-5 to TRBJ1-3; 9 bases align to TRBD1. Germline V gene data show CDR1 as MNHEY and CDR2 as SVGAGI. J gave up 8 bases and V 8 bases, and 13 bases lay outside the gene matches. The CDR3 is 15 amino acids. The CDR3 region is CASWLEGQGLYTIYF. CDR3 DNA: TGTGCCAGCTGGCTAGAGGGACAGGGTCTGTACACCATATATTTT.

The rearrangement joins TRBV27 to TRBJ1-1; D not resolved. Germline V gene lookup returns CDR1 MNHEY and CDR2 SMNVEV (reference sequence). The CDR3 covers 14 residues. V dropped 2 bases and J dropped 11 bases, with 18 bases sitting between them. The CDR3 region has the DNA TGTGCCAGCAGTTTAAAAATGGGCCCCAGGTCGGCTTTCTTT. Translation: CASSLKMGPRSAFF.

This clone was counted a single time. V usage is TRBV7-2 and J usage is TRBJ2-5; 7 nucleotides match TRBD2. Germline CDR1 and CDR2: SGHTA and FQGNSA. V lost 5 bases to trimming and J lost 3 bases; unmatched junction nucleotides: 6. The CDR3 totals 14 residues. The DNA of the CDR3 is TGTGCCAGCAGCCCGAGACTAGCAGAAGAGACCCAGTACTTC. Its protein is CASSPRLAEETQYF.

The J gene is TRBJ2-7, the V gene TRBV29-1; D might be TRBD2 (6 bases). V was pared by 6 bases and J by 7 bases, with 22 bases between. Per the germline V gene, CDR1 is SQVTM and CDR2 is ANQGSEA. This CDR3 is 14 amino acids long. The CDR3 DNA follows: TGCAGCGTCCTGGTAGCGGACGCGTTACGAGAGCAGTACTTC. Translated: CSVLVADALREQYF.

V gene TRBV11-3 combines with J gene TRBJ1-1; D not certain. The V end lost 6 bases, the J end lost 7 bases, and 15 bases lay between the germline ends. The CDR3 totals 13 residues. In germline, CDR1 is SGHNT, CDR2 YENEEA. The DNA for the CDR3 is TGTGCCAGCAGTCCTAAAACTGGAGGTGAAGCTTTCTTT. Residues: CASSPKTGGEAFF.

The gene calls are TRBV5-1 and TRBJ2-7, with TRBD1 matching over 10 bases. The V gene end was trimmed by 5 bases and the J gene end by 2 bases; junction bases not matched to a gene: 7. There are 15 residues in the CDR3. Germline V gene lookup returns CDR1 SGHRS and CDR2 YFSETQ. CDR3: CASRILGTGAYEQYF. The CDR3, as DNA: TGCGCCAGCAGGATTCTCGGGACAGGGGCCTACGAGCAGTACTTC.

The chain employs TRBV19 and TRBJ1-1; D uncertain. Germline V gene lookup returns CDR1 LNHDA and CDR2 SQIVND (reference sequence). The CDR3 contains 13 residues. V lost 5 bases and J 11 bases, leaving 18 bases between the germline ends. The CDR3 sequence: CASSHNSKTGAFF. The CDR3 bases are TGTGCCAGTAGTCATAATTCGAAGACCGGGGCTTTCTTT. Looking up the rest from reference TRBV19 and TRBJ1-1 gives the full variable domain: DGGITQSPKYLFRKEGQNVTLSCEQNLNHDAMYWYRQDPGQGLRLIYYSQIVNDFQKGDIAEGYSVSREKKESFPLTVTSAQKNPTAFYLCASSHNSKTGAFFGQGTRLTVV.

The rearrangement joins TRBV29-1 to TRBJ2-3, with no clear D. The CDR3 contains 14 residues. Trimming took off 4 bases at V and 3 bases at J, with 14 bases between the two ends. The V gene's germline CDR1 is SQVTM and CDR2 ANQGSEA. The CDR3 nucleotides are TGCAGCGTTGGTCGGGTTTTCCCGACAGATACGCAGTATTTT. Its translation: CSVGRVFPTDTQYF.

This chain joins TRBV20-1 and TRBJ2-2; 7 nucleotides match TRBD1. CDR3 length: 16 residues. V gave up 3 bases and J gave up 0 bases; unmatched junction bases: 7. CDR1 DFQATT and CDR2 SNEGSKA come from the germline V gene (reference sequence). DNA of the CDR3: TGCAGTGCTAGTCTGGGACAGCTAGCGAACACCGGGGAGCTGTTTTTT. Encoded protein: CSASLGQLANTGELFF.

The rearrangement uses TRBV28 and TRBJ2-7; TRBD1 is a possible D gene (6 bases). Germline V gene data show CDR1 as MDHEN and CDR2 as SYDVKM. The V gene lost 3 bases and the J gene lost 5 bases, with 14 bases spanning the gap. The CDR3 runs 14 residues. The CDR3 DNA is TGTGCCAGCAGTTTTTATGTGGGGGCTAACGAGCAGTACTTC. Translating gives CASSFYVGANEQYF.

This clone appeared once. J is TRBJ2-2 and V is TRBV24-1; 14 nucleotides agree with TRBD2. CDR3 size: 18 residues. The germline CDR1 and CDR2 sequences are KGHDR and SFDVKD. Trimming cost V 4 bases and J 5 bases; bases outside gene matches: 8. In nucleotides, the CDR3 is TGTGCCACCAGTGACCCGGGACTAGCGGGAGTGAAAACCGGGGAGCTGTTTTTT. Protein sequence: CATSDPGLAGVKTGELFF.

This chain joins TRBV29-1 and TRBJ2-5; tentative D call: TRBD1 (5 bases). Trimming left V 8 bases short and J 2 bases short, with 12 bases between. Germline CDR1 and CDR2: SQVTM and ANQGSEA. This CDR3 is built from 12 residues. The CDR3 protein is CSTRQGQETQYF. In DNA, the CDR3 is TGCAGCACACGGCAGGGTCAAGAGACCCAGTACTTC.

This chain uses TRBV2 with TRBJ1-1; D call uncertain. V gave up 3 bases and J gave up 8 bases, with 16 bases separating them. Germline CDR1 SNHLY, CDR2 FYNNEI. There are 14 residues in the CDR3. CDR3 coding DNA: TGTGCCAGCAGTGACCCCTTTGGCGGGGTGGAAGCTTTCTTT. Its protein is CASSDPFGGVEAFF. Complete variable domain (other parts from reference TRBV2 and TRBJ1-1): EPEVTQTPSHQVTQMGQEVILRCVPISNHLYFYWYRQILGQKVEFLVSFYNNEISEKSEIFDDQFSVERPDGSNFTLKIRSTKLEDSAMYFCASSDPFGGVEAFFGQGTRLTVV.

The rearrangement links TRBV28 to TRBJ1-5; 9 bases line up with TRBD1. J was trimmed by 6 bases and V by 5 bases; bases with no gene match: 8. The CDR3 covers 15 residues. Germline assignment: CDR1 MDHEN and CDR2 SYDVKM. The CDR3 bases are TGTGCCAGCAGTCACCGGGACAGGGTTGGTCAGCCCCAGCATTTT. Translation gives CASSHRDRVGQPQHF. Complete variable domain (other parts from reference TRBV28 and TRBJ1-5): DVKVTQSSRYLVKRTGEKVFLECVQDMDHENMFWYRQDPGLGLRLIYFSYDVKMKEKGDIPEGYSVSREKKERFSLILESASTNQTSMYLCASSHRDRVGQPQHFGDGTRLSIL.